The text below deals with one T cell receptor (beta chain). As yet, its antigen is unknown. The data originate from a study of T cell repertoires in cytomegalovirus infection. For the study at large: CMV infection together with matching HLA type was indicated by public TCR beta signatures.

MiXCR was run by TCRdb on the reads, yielding one entry per CDR3 protein. Of hundreds of thousands of distinct CDR3 sequences in the sample, 35% to 40% were seen once. Study-wide results and limits: Within the response measured ex vivo, HLA-C-restricted CMV-specific TCR beta clonotypes were dominant. Carriers of CMV and the relevant HLA type were discriminated by public TCR beta frequency.

The V gene's germline CDR1 is MDHEN and CDR2 SYDVKM. Between the trimmed V and J ends, which lost 5 bases and 4 bases, there was a span of 15 bases. This CDR3 has 15 amino acids. This chain uses TRBV28 with TRBJ2-1; the D is unclear. This receptor was taken from a human donor in good health (CMV status not recorded). Some clones in this sample may be carry-over from other donors' samples. The source material was PBMCs. The CDR3 spells CASSRPSIPYNEQFF. The CDR3 DNA reads as TGTGCCAGCAGTCGGCCGAGCATCCCATACAATGAGCAGTTCTTC.